The clone carrying this T cell receptor beta chain came up a few times. What it binds is unknown. 5'RACE template switching generated TCR cDNA, adding a universal primer site and UMIs. From the 5' RACE reads, TCRdb called clonotypes with MiXCR, one entry per CDR3 protein. The sample records about 260,000 distinct CDR3 sequences, over 10% being singletons. CDR3 length: 13 amino acids. Germline CDR1 and CDR2: WSHSY and SAAADI. With 8 bases removed from V and 2 bases from J, the gap between germline ends came to 11 bases. This specimen comes from a study of T cells after yellow fever vaccination. Study results and caveats: Researchers noted that a small share of clonotypes showed up in both CD4 and CD8 compartments. In FACS-sorted repertoires, abundant clonotypes from the bulk population could appear as contaminants.

The sample was CD4+ T cells sorted from PBMCs, taken 45 days after the yellow fever booster vaccination. The source of this sequence is a man aged 25 to 45 who received the YFV17D yellow fever vaccine. This chain joins TRBV10-2 and TRBJ2-3; D ambiguous. CDR3: CASAVGYTDTQYF. CDR3 in DNA: TGCGCCAGCGCTGTGGGCTACACAGATACGCAGTATTTT.